The TCR beta chain described here comes from a study of blood T cell repertoires in COVID-19. Study details: Italy, Spain and the United States were the sources of the convalescent and acute COVID-19 samples.

V lost 5 bases, J lost 2 bases, and 7 bases stayed unmatched. The CDR3 spans 15 residues. CDR1 is SGHVS and CDR2 is FNYEAQ in the germline V gene. Some clones are missing from TCRdb's copy, which holds only in-frame ones; the method was immunoSEQ multiplex PCR. This sample yields about 260,000 clones, of which 84% are seen a single time; around 4% belongs to the top ten. Source material: peripheral blood. The chain carries TRBV7-6 and TRBJ2-7; 9 bases agree with TRBD2. The sequence was obtained from a man in his fifties or sixties with acute or convalescent COVID-19. The CDR3: CASSPRAGGPYEQYF. CDR3 in DNA: TGTGCCAGCAGCCCCCGGGCGGGGGGGCCCTACGAGCAGTACTTC.